One and the same sample provided the 16 T cell receptor beta chains below, sequenced in a study of shared clonotypes between healthy human individuals. The repertoire was sequenced with immunoSEQ multiplex PCR; TCRdb's copy has only in-frame clones and lacks some. The table lists around 980,000 clones, about 80% of them singletons, with roughly 0.61% in the top ten. What was sequenced was memory CD4+ T cells from PBMCs. Subset: CD45RA-negative fraction. These receptor sequences come from a man between 18 and 29 years old in good health. Some clones in this sample may be carry-over from other donors' samples.

This clone was picked up one time. The chain employs TRBV5-4 and TRBJ1-2; TRBD1 matches at 7 bases. Unmatched junction bases numbered 7, after V lost 0 bases and J lost 8 bases. The CDR3 contains 14 residues. Per the germline V gene, CDR1 is SGHNT and CDR2 is YYREEE (reference sequence). The CDR3 DNA sequence: TGTGCCAGCAGCTTGGATATCACAGGGGTCGGCTACACCTTC. As protein: CASSLDITGVGYTF.

This rearrangement joins TRBV5-4 to TRBJ2-1; maybe TRBD2 (6 bases). V shed 1 base and J shed 7 bases, with 12 bases lying between them. CDR1 is SGHNT and CDR2 is YYREEE in the germline V gene (reference sequence). The CDR3 covers 14 residues. The DNA for the CDR3 is TGTGCCAGCAGCTTGAACCCGGGGAGGAATGAGCAGTTCTTC. It encodes CASSLNPGRNEQFF.

The chain recombines TRBV5-5 with TRBJ2-7, with 8 bases lining up with TRBD1. The CDR3 sequence is 14 residues long. V shed 0 bases and J 5 bases; nucleotides not matched to a gene: 4. The germline gives CDR1 SGHKS, CDR2 YYEKEE (reference sequence). CDR3 residues: CASSLGTGYDEQYF. CDR3 DNA: TGTGCCAGCAGCTTGGGGACAGGGTATGACGAGCAGTACTTC. The full variable domain, rest sourced from reference TRBV5-5 and TRBJ2-7, is DAGVTQSPTHLIKTRGQQVTLRCSPISGHKSVSWYQQVLGQGPQFIFQYYEKEERGRGNFPDRFSARQFPNYSSELNVNALLLGDSALYLCASSLGTGYDEQYFGPGTRLTVT.

The gene calls are TRBV5-1 and TRBJ2-5; the match to TRBD1 covers 7 bases. The CDR3 totals 14 residues. Germline lookup yields CDR1 SGHRS and CDR2 YFSETQ. V lost 4 bases, J lost 5 bases, and 8 bases stayed unmatched. The CDR3 here is CASSTTTGIETQYF. In DNA, the CDR3 is TGCGCCAGCAGCACGACGACAGGGATTGAGACCCAGTACTTC.

The J gene is TRBJ1-5, the V gene TRBV28; tentative D call: TRBD1 (6 bases). Trimming stripped 7 bases from V and 2 bases from J, with 15 bases between. This CDR3 spans 15 amino acids. Per germline, CDR1 MDHEN and CDR2 SYDVKM. The CDR3 DNA follows: TGTGCCAGCACGTGGGGGGCTGTACGCAATCAGCCCCAGCATTTT. As protein: CASTWGAVRNQPQHF.

The rearrangement uses TRBV5-1 and TRBJ2-1; D gene ambiguous. V was pared by 0 bases and J by 3 bases, with 4 bases between. CDR3 length equals 13 residues. CDR1 is SGHRS and CDR2 is YFSETQ in the germline V gene. The CDR3 is CASSLGYYNEQFF. The DNA of the CDR3 is TGCGCCAGCAGCTTGGGATACTACAATGAGCAGTTCTTC.

The chain employs TRBV27 and TRBJ2-1; 8 nucleotides match TRBD2. The length of the CDR3 is 17 residues. Germline V gives CDR1 MNHEY, CDR2 SMNVEV (reference sequence). Trimming at V came to 6 bases and at J to 1 base, leaving 11 bases not matched to a gene. CDR3 sequence: CASRLTPAGVSYNEQFF. Written as DNA, the CDR3 is TGTGCCAGCAGACTCACACCAGCGGGAGTGTCCTACAATGAGCAGTTCTTC.

The chain links TRBV10-3 to TRBJ1-2; 9 bases agree with TRBD1. Germline trimming cut 7 bases from V and 5 bases from J; bases unmatched to any gene: 8. The CDR3 totals 14 residues. The germline gives CDR1 ENHRY, CDR2 SYGVKD. The CDR3 reads CAINSGQGVYGYTF. The CDR3 region has the DNA TGTGCCATCAATTCGGGACAGGGCGTGTATGGCTACACCTTC.

This clone was picked up many times. The chain links TRBV28 to TRBJ1-4, with 10 bases that match TRBD1. The germline CDR1 and CDR2 sequences are MDHEN and SYDVKM. Trimming at V came to 10 bases and at J to 8 bases, leaving 7 bases not matched to a gene. This CDR3 has 13 residues. The chain's CDR3 is CAISRDRGEKLFF. CDR3 DNA: TGTGCCATCAGCCGGGACAGGGGCGAAAAACTGTTTTTT.

The chain combines TRBV30 with TRBJ2-3; D is uncertain. V was cut by 5 bases and J by 4 bases, with 7 bases left in between. Germline V gene sequence: CDR1 GTSNPN, CDR2 SVGIG (reference sequence). The CDR3 sequence is 11 residues long. DNA for the CDR3: TGTGCCTGGGAACCGGCAGATACGCAGTATTTT. Translating it yields CAWEPADTQYF.

The chain uses TRBV18 and TRBJ1-4, with no clear D. This CDR3 is built from 14 residues. The germline V gene encodes CDR1 KGHSH and CDR2 LQKENI. Trimming took 2 bases from V and 6 from J, leaving 10 bases between them. The CDR3 is CASSPVSGDEKLFF. The CDR3 DNA follows: TGTGCCAGCTCACCAGTATCGGGAGATGAAAAACTGTTTTTT.

The chain joins TRBV5-4 to TRBJ2-1, with 12 bases aligning to TRBD2. The germline V gene has CDR1 SGHNT and CDR2 YYREEE (reference sequence). V gave up 4 bases and J gave up 6 bases; unmatched junction bases: 5. The CDR3 runs to 15 residues. In nucleotides, the CDR3 is TGTGCCAGCAGCATCCCGGGACTAGCGGGCAATGAGCAGTTCTTC. Translated: CASSIPGLAGNEQFF.

Only one count was recorded for this clone. J is TRBJ2-4 and V is TRBV4-1; 10 positions agree with TRBD1. Germline loops: CDR1 MGHRA, CDR2 YSYEKL. CDR3 length: 15 residues. The ends lost 4 bases at V and 7 bases at J; junction bases unmatched: 7. The CDR3 sequence is CASSLRTGGSNIQYF. CDR3 in DNA: TGCGCCAGCAGCCTCCGGACAGGGGGGTCGAACATTCAGTACTTC.

The gene calls are TRBV15 and TRBJ2-3; tentative D call: TRBD2 (6 bases). CDR1 and CDR2 from the germline V gene are LNHNV and YYDKDF (reference sequence). Between the trimmed V and J ends, which lost 2 bases and 0 bases, there was a span of 9 bases. CDR3 length equals 15 residues. The CDR3 protein is CATSRLASSTDTQYF. The DNA for the CDR3 is TGTGCCACCAGCAGACTAGCGAGTAGCACAGATACGCAGTATTTT.

In the case of this clone: A read error may produce the germline difference seen at one junction end. The chain recombines TRBV6-1 with TRBJ1-5, with 9 bases lining up with TRBD1. The CDR3 consists of 12 residues. Looked up from germline, CDR1 is MNHNS and CDR2 is SASEGT. The CDR3 here is CASSEAGDREYF. The CDR3 DNA reads TGTGCCAGCAGTGAAGCAGGGGACAGGGAATATTTT.

The J gene is TRBJ1-2, the V gene TRBV28, with 10 bases aligning to TRBD1. The CDR3 runs to 14 residues. The ends lost 6 bases at V and 5 bases at J; junction bases unmatched: 6. The germline V gene has CDR1 MDHEN and CDR2 SYDVKM. CDR3 sequence reads: CASRGTGVEYGYTF. The CDR3 DNA reads as TGTGCCAGCAGGGGGACAGGGGTGGAATATGGCTACACCTTC.